Below are 16 T cell receptor beta chains sequenced from a single sample in a study of T cells in Graves' hyperthyroidism and ophthalmopathy. RNA transcripts yielded amplified TCR beta CDR3 regions. The study used the HTBI primer set for a first-round RT-PCR of the TCR CDR3. TCRdb independently ran MiXCR on the multiplex PCR reads; one entry per CDR3 protein. The repertoire has a few hundred thousand distinct CDR3 sequences, 15% to 20% of them found once; the top ten carry 40% to 45%. Sequenced material: blood. All receptors derive from a man younger than 35 with Graves' ophthalmopathy.

This clonotype has a count of ten or more. V gene TRBV20-1 combines with J gene TRBJ1-4, with D possibly matching TRBD1 (6 bases). The CDR3 consists of 14 residues. Trimming left V 6 bases short and J 8 bases short, with 19 bases between. Germline CDR1 is DFQATT and CDR2 is SNEGSKA (reference sequence). Here the CDR3 reads CSALPGGGEEKLFF. In DNA form, the CDR3 reads TGCAGTGCCCTACCTGGGGGGGGCGAGGAAAAACTGTTTTTT.

J is TRBJ2-2 and V is TRBV15, with TRBD2 matching 10 bases. The germline V gene encodes CDR1 LNHNV and CDR2 YYDKDF (reference sequence). Losses at the gene ends were 1 base for V and 4 bases for J; bases not matched to a gene: 0. This CDR3 spans 15 amino acids. The CDR3, as DNA: TGTGCCACCAGCAGAGGACTAGCGGGCACCGGGGAGCTGTTTTTT. Translated: CATSRGLAGTGELFF. The whole variable domain, filled in from reference TRBV15 and TRBJ2-2, reads DAMVIQNPRYQVTQFGKPVTLSCSQTLNHNVMYWYQQKSSQAPKLLFHYYDKDFNNEADTPDNFQSRRPNTSFCFLDIRSPGLGDTAMYLCATSRGLAGTGELFFGEGSRLTVL.

CDR3 coding DNA: TGCGCCAGCAGCAAAACGGGGACTGGGGCTTTCTTT. It encodes CASSKTGTGAFF. The J gene is TRBJ1-1, the V gene TRBV10-1, with a possible D match to TRBD1 (5 bases). Germline CDR1 reads WNHNN; CDR2 reads SYGVQD (reference sequence). CDR3 length equals 12 residues. V gave up 6 bases and J gave up 11 bases, with 16 bases separating them.

This clonotype was recorded many times. The chain couples TRBV5-1 to TRBJ1-4; no definite D call. Germline values: CDR1 SGHRS, CDR2 YFSETQ. CDR3 size: 12 residues. V dropped 4 bases and J dropped 4 bases, with 5 bases sitting between them. For the CDR3, the DNA is TGCGCCAGCAGCCCTAATAATGAAAAACTGTTTTTT. Translated: CASSPNNEKLFF.

This clonotype was observed a single time. CDR3 in DNA: TGTGCCAGCAGCTTAGGGGGCCCGACCCCTTACGAGCAGTACTTC. It specifies CASSLGGPTPYEQYF. The J gene is TRBJ2-7, the V gene TRBV7-2, with TRBD1 as a possible D gene (5 bases). The germline CDR1 and CDR2 sequences are SGHTA and FQGNSA. There are 15 residues in the CDR3. V was pared by 1 base and J by 4 bases, with 14 bases between.

V is TRBV10-3 and J is TRBJ1-2; D may be TRBD1 (6 bases). The CDR3 covers 13 residues. Germline values: CDR1 ENHRY, CDR2 SYGVKD. Trimming pared 6 bases from V and 4 bases from J, leaving 12 bases between. CDR3 protein: CAISEDRIYGYTF. CDR3 DNA sequence: TGTGCCATCAGCGAGGACAGAATCTATGGCTACACCTTC.

The chain couples TRBV4-1 to TRBJ1-2; 7 bases line up with TRBD1. Germline V gene sequence: CDR1 MGHRA, CDR2 YSYEKL. J lost 3 bases, V lost 4 bases, and 5 bases had no gene match. This CDR3 has 14 residues. CDR3 nucleotides: TGCGCCAGCAGCCGAGAAACAGGGGACTATGGCTACACCTTC. Translating gives CASSRETGDYGYTF.

J is TRBJ1-3 and V is TRBV6-1; TRBD1 matches at 7 bases. The CDR3 contains 12 residues. Trimming cost V 6 bases and J 7 bases; bases outside gene matches: 3. The germline CDR1 and CDR2 sequences are MNHNS and SASEGT. The DNA of the CDR3 is TGTGCCAGCAGCGACAGGGTGAACACCATATATTTT. Protein sequence: CASSDRVNTIYF.

At least ten counts were recorded for this clonotype. The chain recombines TRBV10-2 with TRBJ2-1, with D uncertain. V was shortened by 3 bases and J by 0 bases, with 9 bases between the two germline ends. CDR1 is WSHSY, CDR2 SAAADI, per germline. CDR3 length: 15 amino acids. The CDR3 is CASSDVGYSYNEQFF. The CDR3 DNA reads as TGCGCCAGCAGTGACGTGGGATACTCCTACAATGAGCAGTTCTTC.

This clonotype was detected only a few times. The chain links TRBV6-1 to TRBJ1-2; D is unclear. V lost 1 base to trimming and J lost 0 bases, with 6 bases between them. The CDR3 is 14 residues long. CDR1 MNHNS and CDR2 SASEGT come from the germline V gene. CDR3 DNA: TGTGCCAGCAGTGAAGATCCTTCTAACTATGGCTACACCTTC. The encoded protein is CASSEDPSNYGYTF.

This clonotype was counted many times. The rearrangement links TRBV20-1 to TRBJ1-1; D not certain. The CDR3 contains 14 residues. Trimming took off 0 bases at V and 4 bases at J, with 12 bases between the two ends. Germline loops: CDR1 DFQATT, CDR2 SNEGSKA (reference sequence). In DNA, the CDR3 is TGCAGTGCTAGAGATTATCGGATGTTCACTGAAGCTTTCTTT. Protein product: CSARDYRMFTEAFF.

This clonotype was seen a handful of times. The CDR3 DNA is TGTGCCAGCAGCTTATGGGGACAGGGGCGGGTCGAGCAGTACTTC. Its protein is CASSLWGQGRVEQYF. The chain uses TRBV7-3 and TRBJ2-7, with TRBD1 identical over 10 bases. The CDR3 sequence is 15 residues long. With 2 bases clipped from V and 6 bases from J, the junction kept 7 bases outside the gene matches. Germline V lookup: CDR1 SGHTA, CDR2 FQGTGA.

This clonotype was detected many times. The chain has TRBV18 and TRBJ1-5; D remains unclear. V gave up 2 bases and J gave up 5 bases, with 7 bases separating them. CDR1 and CDR2 (germline): KGHSH, LQKENI. The CDR3 is made up of 13 amino acids. CDR3 nucleotide sequence: TGTGCCAGCTCACCAGGCTCAGATCAGCCCCAGCATTTT. It translates to CASSPGSDQPQHF.

This clonotype has just a few counts. The genes are TRBV7-8 and TRBJ1-2; D not certain. CDR1 is SGHVS and CDR2 is FQNEAQ in the germline V gene. There are 15 residues in the CDR3. V lost 5 bases and J 1 base, leaving 14 bases between the germline ends. CDR3 loop: CASSPGRFSNYGYTF. As DNA, the CDR3 is TGTGCCAGCAGCCCCGGGCGGTTCAGTAACTATGGCTACACCTTC.

There are many counts of this clonotype. The CDR3 region has the DNA TGTGCCAGCAGTTACCCGGCCTGGGGTTCCTACGAGCAGTACTTC. Translated, it gives CASSYPAWGSYEQYF. The chain joins TRBV28 to TRBJ2-7, with D uncertain. The CDR3 has 15 residues. In germline, CDR1 is MDHEN, CDR2 SYDVKM. V was pared by 4 bases and J by 1 base, with 14 bases between.

This clonotype was recorded many times. This chain uses TRBV12-3 or TRBV12-4 with TRBJ1-2, with D maybe TRBD1 (6 bases). Trimming removed 2 bases at V and 5 bases at J, with 12 bases between. The CDR3 extends over 14 amino acids. This CDR3 reads CASSLMGGRYGYTF. The CDR3, as DNA: TGTGCCAGCAGTTTAATGGGGGGCAGGTATGGCTACACCTTC.